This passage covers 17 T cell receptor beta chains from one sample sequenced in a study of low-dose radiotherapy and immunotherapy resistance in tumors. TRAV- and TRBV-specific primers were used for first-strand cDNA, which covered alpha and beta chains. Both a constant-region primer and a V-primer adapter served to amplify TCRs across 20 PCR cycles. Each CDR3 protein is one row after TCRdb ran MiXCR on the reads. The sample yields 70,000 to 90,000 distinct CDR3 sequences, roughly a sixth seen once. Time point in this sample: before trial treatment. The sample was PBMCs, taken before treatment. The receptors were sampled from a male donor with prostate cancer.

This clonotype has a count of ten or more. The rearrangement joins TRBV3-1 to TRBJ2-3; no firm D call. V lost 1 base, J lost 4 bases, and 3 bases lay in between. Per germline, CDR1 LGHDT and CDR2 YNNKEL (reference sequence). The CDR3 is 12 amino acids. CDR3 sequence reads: CASSQVSDTQYF. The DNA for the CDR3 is TGTGCCAGCAGCCAAGTTTCAGATACGCAGTATTTT.

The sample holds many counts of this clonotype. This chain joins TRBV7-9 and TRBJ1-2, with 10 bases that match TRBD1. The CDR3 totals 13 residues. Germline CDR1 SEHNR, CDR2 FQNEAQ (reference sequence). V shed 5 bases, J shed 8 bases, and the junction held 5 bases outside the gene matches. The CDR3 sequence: CASSRTGGRGYTF. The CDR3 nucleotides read TGTGCCAGCAGCCGGACAGGGGGTCGCGGCTACACCTTC.

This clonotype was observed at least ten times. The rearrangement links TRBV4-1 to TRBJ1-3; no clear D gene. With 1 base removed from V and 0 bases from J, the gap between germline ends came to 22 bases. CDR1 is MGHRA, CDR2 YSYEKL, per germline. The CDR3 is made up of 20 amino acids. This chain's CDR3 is CASSQGPSLRVRLSGNTIYF. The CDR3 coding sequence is TGCGCCAGCAGCCAAGGGCCTAGCTTGAGGGTCCGACTCTCTGGAAACACCATATATTTT.

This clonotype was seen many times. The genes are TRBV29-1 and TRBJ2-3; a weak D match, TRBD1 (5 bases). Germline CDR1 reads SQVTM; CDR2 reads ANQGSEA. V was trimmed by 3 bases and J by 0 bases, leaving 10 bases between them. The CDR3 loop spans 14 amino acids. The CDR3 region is CSVDVGLSTDTQYF. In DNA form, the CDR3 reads TGCAGCGTTGATGTGGGGCTCAGCACAGATACGCAGTATTTT.

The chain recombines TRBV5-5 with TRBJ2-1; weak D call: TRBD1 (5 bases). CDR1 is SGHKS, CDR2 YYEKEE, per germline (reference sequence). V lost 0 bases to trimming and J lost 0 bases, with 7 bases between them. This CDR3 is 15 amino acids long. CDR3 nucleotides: TGTGCCAGCAGCTTGGTAGGGGACTCCTACAATGAGCAGTTCTTC. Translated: CASSLVGDSYNEQFF.

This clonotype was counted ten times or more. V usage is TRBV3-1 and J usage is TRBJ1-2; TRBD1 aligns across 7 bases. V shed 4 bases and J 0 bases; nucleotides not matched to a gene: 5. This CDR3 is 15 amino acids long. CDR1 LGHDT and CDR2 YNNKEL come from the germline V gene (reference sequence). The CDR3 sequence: CASSRSGQANYGYTF. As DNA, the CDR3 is TGTGCCAGCAGCCGCTCTGGACAGGCTAACTATGGCTACACCTTC.

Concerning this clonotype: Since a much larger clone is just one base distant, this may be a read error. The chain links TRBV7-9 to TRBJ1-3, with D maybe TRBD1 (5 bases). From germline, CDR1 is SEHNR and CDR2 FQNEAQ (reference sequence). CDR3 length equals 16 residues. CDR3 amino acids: CGSSFGTGEAGNTIYF. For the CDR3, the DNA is TGTGGCAGCAGCTTCGGGACTGGGGAAGCTGGAAACACCATATATTTT.

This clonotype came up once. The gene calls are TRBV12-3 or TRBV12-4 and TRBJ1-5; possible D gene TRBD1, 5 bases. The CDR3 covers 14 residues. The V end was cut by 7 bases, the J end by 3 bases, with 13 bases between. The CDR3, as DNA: TGTGCCAGCAACACAGGAGGGCCCAATCAGCCCCAGCATTTT. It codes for CASNTGGPNQPQHF.

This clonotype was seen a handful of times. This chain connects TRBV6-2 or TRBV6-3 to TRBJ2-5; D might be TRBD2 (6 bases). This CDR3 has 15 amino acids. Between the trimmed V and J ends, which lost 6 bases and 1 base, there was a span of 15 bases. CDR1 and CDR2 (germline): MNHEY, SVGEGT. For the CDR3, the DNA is TGTGCCAGCAGAGAAACCGGGACTTCCCAAGAGACCCAGTACTTC. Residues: CASRETGTSQETQYF.

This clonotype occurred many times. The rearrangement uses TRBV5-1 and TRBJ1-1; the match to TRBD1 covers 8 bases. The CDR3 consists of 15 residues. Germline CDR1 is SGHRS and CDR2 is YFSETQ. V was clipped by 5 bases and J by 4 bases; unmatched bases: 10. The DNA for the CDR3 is TGCGCCAGCAGTTCAGGGGGCATAACGGGCACTGAAGCTTTCTTT. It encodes CASSSGGITGTEAFF.

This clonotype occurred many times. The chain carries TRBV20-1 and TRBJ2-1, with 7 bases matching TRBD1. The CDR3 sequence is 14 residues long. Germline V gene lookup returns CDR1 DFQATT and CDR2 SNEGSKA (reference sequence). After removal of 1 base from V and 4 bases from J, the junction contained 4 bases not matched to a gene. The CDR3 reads CSARVLQGYNEQFF. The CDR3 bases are TGCAGTGCTAGAGTCCTACAGGGGTACAATGAGCAGTTCTTC.

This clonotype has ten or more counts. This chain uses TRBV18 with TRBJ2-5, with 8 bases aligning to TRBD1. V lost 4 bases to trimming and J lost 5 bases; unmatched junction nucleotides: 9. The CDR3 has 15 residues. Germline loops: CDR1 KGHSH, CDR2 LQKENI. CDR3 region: CASSRQGTLSETQYF. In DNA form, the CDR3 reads TGTGCCAGCTCACGACAGGGGACCCTGAGTGAGACCCAGTACTTC.

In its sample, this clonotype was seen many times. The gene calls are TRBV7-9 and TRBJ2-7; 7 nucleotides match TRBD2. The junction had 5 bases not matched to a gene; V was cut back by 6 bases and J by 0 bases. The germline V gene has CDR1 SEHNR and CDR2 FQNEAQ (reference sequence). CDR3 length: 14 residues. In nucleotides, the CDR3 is TGTGCCAGCAGTCCGAGCGGGGCCTCCTACGAGCAGTACTTC. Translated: CASSPSGASYEQYF.

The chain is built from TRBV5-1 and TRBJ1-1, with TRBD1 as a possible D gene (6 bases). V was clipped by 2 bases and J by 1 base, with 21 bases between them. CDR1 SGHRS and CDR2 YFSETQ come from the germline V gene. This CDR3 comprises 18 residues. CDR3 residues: CASSFTPGASLRNTEAFF. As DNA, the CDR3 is TGCGCCAGCAGCTTCACTCCAGGGGCCTCCCTGAGGAACACTGAAGCTTTCTTT.

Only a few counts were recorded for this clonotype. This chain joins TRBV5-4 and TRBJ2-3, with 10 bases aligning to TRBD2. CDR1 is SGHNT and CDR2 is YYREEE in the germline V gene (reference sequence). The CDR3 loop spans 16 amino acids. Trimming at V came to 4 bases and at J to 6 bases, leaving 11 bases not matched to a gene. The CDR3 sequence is CASSLRAGGRSDTQYF. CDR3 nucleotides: TGTGCCAGCAGCCTAAGAGCGGGGGGGCGGTCGGATACGCAGTATTTT.

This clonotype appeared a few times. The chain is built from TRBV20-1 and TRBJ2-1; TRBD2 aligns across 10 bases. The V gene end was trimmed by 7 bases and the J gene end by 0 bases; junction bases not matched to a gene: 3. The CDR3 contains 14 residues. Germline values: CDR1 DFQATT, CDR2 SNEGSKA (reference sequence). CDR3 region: CSGQRGGSYNEQFF. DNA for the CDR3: TGCAGTGGGCAGCGGGGGGGCTCCTACAATGAGCAGTTCTTC.

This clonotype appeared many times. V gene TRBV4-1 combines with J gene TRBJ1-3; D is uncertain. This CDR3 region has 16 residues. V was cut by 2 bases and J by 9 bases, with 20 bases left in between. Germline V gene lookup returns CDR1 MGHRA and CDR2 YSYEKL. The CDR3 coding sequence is TGCGCCAGCAGCCAACCGCTGGACGGCTTCGCTAGCACCATATATTTT. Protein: CASSQPLDGFASTIYF.